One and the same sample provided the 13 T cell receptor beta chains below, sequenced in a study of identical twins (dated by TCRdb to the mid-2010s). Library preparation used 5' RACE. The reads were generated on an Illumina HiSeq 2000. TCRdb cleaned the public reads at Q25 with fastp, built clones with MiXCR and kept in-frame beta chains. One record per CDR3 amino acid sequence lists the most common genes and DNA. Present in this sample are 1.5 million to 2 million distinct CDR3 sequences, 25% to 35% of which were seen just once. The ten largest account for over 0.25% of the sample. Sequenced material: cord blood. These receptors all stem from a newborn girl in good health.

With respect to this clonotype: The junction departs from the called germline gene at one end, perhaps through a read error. In DNA, the CDR3 is TGTGCCAGCGGCTTAGCCTACGTCACTCCGAAGTACGATGAGCAGTACTTC. This codes for CASGLAYVTPKYDEQYF. The rearrangement uses TRBV7-2 and TRBJ2-7; no firm D call. The CDR3 is made up of 17 amino acids. In germline, CDR1 is SGHTA, CDR2 FQGNSA.

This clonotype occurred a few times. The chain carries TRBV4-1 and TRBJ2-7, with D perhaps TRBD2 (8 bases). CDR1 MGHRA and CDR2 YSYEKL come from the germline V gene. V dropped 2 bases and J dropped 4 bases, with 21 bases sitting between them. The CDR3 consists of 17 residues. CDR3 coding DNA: TGCGCCAGCAGCCAACCCCGGGGGGGACAGTTTTCATACGAGCAGTACTTC. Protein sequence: CASSQPRGGQFSYEQYF.

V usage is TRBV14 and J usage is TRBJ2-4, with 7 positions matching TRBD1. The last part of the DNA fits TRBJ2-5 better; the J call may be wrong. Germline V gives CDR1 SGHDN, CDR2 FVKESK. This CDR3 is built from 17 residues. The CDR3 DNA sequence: TGTGCCAGCAGCCAAGTTTACGGCAGGGGGATTAAGGAGACCCAGTACTTC. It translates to CASSQVYGRGIKETQYF.

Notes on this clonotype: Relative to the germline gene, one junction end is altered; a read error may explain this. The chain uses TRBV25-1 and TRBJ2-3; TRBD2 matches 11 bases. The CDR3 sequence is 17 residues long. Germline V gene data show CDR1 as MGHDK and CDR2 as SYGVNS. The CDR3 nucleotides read TGTGCCAACAGTATGGCTAGCGGGGGGCCTAGCACAGATACGCAGTATTTT. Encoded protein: CANSMASGGPSTDTQYF. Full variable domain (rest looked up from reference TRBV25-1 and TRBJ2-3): EADIYQTPRYLVIGTGKKITLECSQTMGHDKMYWYQQDPGMELHLIHYSYGVNSTEKGDLSSESTVSRIRTEHFPLTLESARPSHTSQYLCANSMASGGPSTDTQYFGPGTRLTVL.

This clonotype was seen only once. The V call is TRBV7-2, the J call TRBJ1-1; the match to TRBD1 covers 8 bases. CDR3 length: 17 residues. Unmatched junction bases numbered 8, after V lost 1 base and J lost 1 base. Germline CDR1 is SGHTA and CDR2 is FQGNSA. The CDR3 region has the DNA TGTGCCAGCAGCTTAGTGGGGCAGGGGGCGAGGAACACTGAAGCTTTCTTT. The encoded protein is CASSLVGQGARNTEAFF.

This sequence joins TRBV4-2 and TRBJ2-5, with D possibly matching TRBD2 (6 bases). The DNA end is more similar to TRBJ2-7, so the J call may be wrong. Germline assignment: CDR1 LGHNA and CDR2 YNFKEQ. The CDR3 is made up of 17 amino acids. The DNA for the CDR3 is TGTGCCAGCAGCCAAGACGTTTTGGGGACTCCGGACTACGAGCAGTACTTC. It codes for CASSQDVLGTPDYEQYF.

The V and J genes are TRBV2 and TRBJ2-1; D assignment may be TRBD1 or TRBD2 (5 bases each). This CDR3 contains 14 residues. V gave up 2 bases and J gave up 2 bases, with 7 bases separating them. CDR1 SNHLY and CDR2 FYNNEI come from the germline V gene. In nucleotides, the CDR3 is TGTGCCAGCAGTGAAACGGGACCCTACAATGAGCAGTTCTTC. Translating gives CASSETGPYNEQFF.

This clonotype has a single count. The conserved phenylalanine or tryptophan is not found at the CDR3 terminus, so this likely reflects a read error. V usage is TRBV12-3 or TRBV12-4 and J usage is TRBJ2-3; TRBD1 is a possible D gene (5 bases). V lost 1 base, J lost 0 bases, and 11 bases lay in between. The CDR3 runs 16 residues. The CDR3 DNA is TGTGCCAGCAGTTTAGGCCGAAGGGGAAGCACAGATACGCAGTATTCT. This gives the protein CASSLGRRGSTDTQYS.

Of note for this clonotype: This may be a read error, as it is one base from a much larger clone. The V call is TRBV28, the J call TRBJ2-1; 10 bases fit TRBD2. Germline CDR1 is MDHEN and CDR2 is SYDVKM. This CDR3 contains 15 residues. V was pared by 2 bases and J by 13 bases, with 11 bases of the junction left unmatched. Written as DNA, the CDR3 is TGTGCCAGCAGTTTACTAGCGGGAGCGATAGAGACCCAGTTCTTC. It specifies CASSLLAGAIETQFF.

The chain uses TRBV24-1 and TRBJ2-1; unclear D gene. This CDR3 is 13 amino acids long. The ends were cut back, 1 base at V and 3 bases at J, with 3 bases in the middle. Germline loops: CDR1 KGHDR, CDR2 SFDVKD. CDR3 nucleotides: TGTGCCACCAGTGATTTAGACTACAATGAGCAGTTCTTC. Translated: CATSDLDYNEQFF.

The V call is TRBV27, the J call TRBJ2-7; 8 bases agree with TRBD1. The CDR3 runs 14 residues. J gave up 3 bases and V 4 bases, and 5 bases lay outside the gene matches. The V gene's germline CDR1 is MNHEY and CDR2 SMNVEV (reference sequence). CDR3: CASSSDTGGYEQYF. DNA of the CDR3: TGTGCCAGCAGTTCCGACACAGGGGGCTACGAGCAGTACTTC.

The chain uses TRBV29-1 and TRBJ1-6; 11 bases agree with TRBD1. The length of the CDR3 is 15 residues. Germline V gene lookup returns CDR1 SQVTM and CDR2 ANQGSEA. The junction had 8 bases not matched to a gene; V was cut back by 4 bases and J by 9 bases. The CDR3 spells CSVVPRDRGISPLHF. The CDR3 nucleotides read TGCAGCGTTGTGCCCAGGGACAGGGGGATTTCACCCCTCCACTTT. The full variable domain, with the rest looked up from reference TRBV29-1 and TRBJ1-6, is SAVISQKPSRDICQRGTSLTIQCQVDSQVTMMFWYRQQPGQSLTLIATANQGSEATYESGFVIDKFPISRPNLTFSTLTVSNMSPEDSSIYLCSVVPRDRGISPLHFGNGTRLTVT.

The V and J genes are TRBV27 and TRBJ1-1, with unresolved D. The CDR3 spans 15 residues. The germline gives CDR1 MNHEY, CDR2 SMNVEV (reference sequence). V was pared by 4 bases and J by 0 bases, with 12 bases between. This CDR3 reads CASSYEGSLNTEAFF. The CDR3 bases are TGTGCCAGCAGTTATGAGGGCAGCTTGAACACTGAAGCTTTCTTT.